The T cell receptor beta chain under discussion was sequenced for a study of blood T cell repertoires in COVID-19. Looking at the study overall: Some COVID-19 samples were acute and others convalescent; all came from the United States, Italy and Spain. In each case, the material was cDNA or gDNA derived from T cells, B-cell-depleted T cells, or PBMCs.

Per the authors' pipeline: Amplification of reference gene primers was used by the study to estimate nucleated cell counts. TCRdb's copy holds only in-frame clones and misses some; the assay was immunoSEQ multiplex PCR. The V and J calls and clone size were taken over from that table, and D and trimming were inferred from the DNA. The sample includes some 200,000 clones, about 90% of them seen just once. The receptor was derived from a woman in her 70s with acute or convalescent COVID-19. Input material: peripheral blood.

The CDR3 here is CASSLATYEQYF. For the CDR3, the DNA is TGTGCCAGCAGCTTAGCCACCTACGAGCAGTACTTC. The V gene is TRBV7-2, the J gene TRBJ2-7; D unclear. The V gene's germline CDR1 is SGHTA and CDR2 FQGNSA. The length of the CDR3 is 12 residues. Trimming stripped 0 bases from V and 2 bases from J, with 2 bases between. The full variable domain, rest sourced from reference TRBV7-2 and TRBJ2-7, is GAGVSQSPSNKVTEKGKDVELRCDPISGHTALYWYRQSLGQGLEFLIYFQGNSAPDKSGLPSDRFSAERTGGSVSTLTIQRTQQEDSAVYLCASSLATYEQYFGPGTRLTVT.